The 3 T cell receptor beta chains below all came from one sample that was sequenced in a study of blood T cell repertoires in COVID-19. Sequencing used immunoSEQ multiplex PCR; TCRdb keeps in-frame clones, though not all of them. This table holds under 250,000 clones, almost 85% found once. The sequenced material came from PBMCs or T cells enriched from blood (not recorded which). The source is a woman in her fifties or sixties with acute COVID-19.

The genes are TRBV18 and TRBJ1-1; 9 positions match TRBD1. This CDR3 is built from 15 residues. Germline CDR1 KGHSH, CDR2 LQKENI. The trim removed 4 bases at V and 1 base at J, leaving 4 bases unmatched. The DNA of the CDR3 is TGTGCCAGCTCACAGGGGACAGGGAGGAACACTGAAGCTTTCTTT. Translated, it gives CASSQGTGRNTEAFF.

This clone was seen a single time. The chain links TRBV18 to TRBJ2-5; the D gene is possibly TRBD1 (6 bases). This CDR3 spans 13 amino acids. With 6 bases removed from V and 4 bases from J, the gap between germline ends came to 12 bases. In germline, CDR1 is KGHSH, CDR2 LQKENI. Here the CDR3 DNA reads TGTGCCAGCTCTCCAGAAGGGGGAGAGACCCAGTACTTC. Protein sequence: CASSPEGGETQYF.

V and J are TRBV9 and TRBJ1-1; D is ambiguous. The CDR3 is 15 amino acids. CDR1 is SGDLS, CDR2 YYNGEE, per germline. Trimming left V 0 bases short and J 3 bases short, with 12 bases between. The CDR3 sequence is CASSVGAGGYTEAFF. The CDR3 DNA is TGTGCCAGCAGCGTAGGGGCAGGAGGGTACACTGAAGCTTTCTTT.